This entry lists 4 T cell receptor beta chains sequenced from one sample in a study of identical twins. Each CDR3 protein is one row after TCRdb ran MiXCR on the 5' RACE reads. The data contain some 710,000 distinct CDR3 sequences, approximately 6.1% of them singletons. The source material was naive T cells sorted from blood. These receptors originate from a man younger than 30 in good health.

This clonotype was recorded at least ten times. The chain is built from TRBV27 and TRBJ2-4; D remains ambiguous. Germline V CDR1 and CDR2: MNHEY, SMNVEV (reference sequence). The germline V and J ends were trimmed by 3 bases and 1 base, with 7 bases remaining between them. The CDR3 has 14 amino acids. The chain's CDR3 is CASSFMGAKNIQYF. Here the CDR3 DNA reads TGTGCCAGCAGTTTCATGGGTGCCAAAAACATTCAGTACTTC.

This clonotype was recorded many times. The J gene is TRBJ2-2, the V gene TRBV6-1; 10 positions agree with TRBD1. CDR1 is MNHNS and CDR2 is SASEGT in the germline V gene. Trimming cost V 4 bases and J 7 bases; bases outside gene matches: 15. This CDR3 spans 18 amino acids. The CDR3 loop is CASSGRPRWTGGGGELFF. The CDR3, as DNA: TGTGCCAGCAGTGGTCGACCCCGTTGGACAGGGGGAGGCGGGGAGCTGTTTTTT.

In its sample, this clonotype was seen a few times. CDR3 residues: CSARDPFQGDHNEQFF. The DNA of the CDR3 is TGCAGTGCTAGAGACCCCTTCCAGGGGGACCACAATGAGCAGTTCTTC. The chain joins TRBV20-1 to TRBJ2-1; 7 bases are a match to TRBD1. V trimming: 0 bases; J trimming: 5 bases; junction bases outside the gene matches: 10. This CDR3 is built from 16 residues. Germline V CDR1 and CDR2: DFQATT, SNEGSKA (reference sequence).

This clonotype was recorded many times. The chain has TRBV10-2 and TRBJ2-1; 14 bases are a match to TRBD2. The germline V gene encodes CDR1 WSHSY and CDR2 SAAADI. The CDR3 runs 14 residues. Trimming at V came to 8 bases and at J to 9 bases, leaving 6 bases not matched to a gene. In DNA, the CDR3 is TGCGCCAGCGGGGGACTAGCGGGAGTCGGTGAGCAGTTCTTC. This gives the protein CASGGLAGVGEQFF.